One and the same sample provided the 30 T cell receptor beta chains below, sequenced in a study of post-analysis software for immune sequencing data. Unique molecular identifiers were present in the TCR beta cDNA libraries. TCRdb used MiXCR to reprocess the PCR reads, holding one entry per CDR3 protein. The table lists hundreds of thousands of distinct CDR3 sequences, approximately 46% of them singletons, with around 10% in the top ten. Their target antigens are unknown. Whole-study results and caveats: Controls had lower frequencies than patients of four or five TRBV segments, which included TRBV5-6, TRBV5-1 and TRBV20-1.

The sequenced sample was blood. The receptor set was obtained from a girl aged 5 to 17 with multiple sclerosis.

The chain employs TRBV18 and TRBJ2-1, with D unclear. Germline V gene data show CDR1 as KGHSH and CDR2 as LQKENI. V shed 2 bases and J shed 5 bases, with 10 bases lying between them. The CDR3 extends over 14 amino acids. In nucleotides, the CDR3 is TGTGCCAGCTCACCATCAGGACGTAACAATGAGCAGTTCTTC. Its protein product is CASSPSGRNNEQFF.

This clonotype was observed at least ten times. The CDR3 here is CSVRDRDGYTF. DNA of the CDR3: TGCAGCGTCCGGGACAGGGATGGCTACACCTTC. The rearrangement joins TRBV29-1 to TRBJ1-2, with TRBD1 matching over 9 bases. The CDR3 spans 11 residues. V gave up 6 bases and J gave up 6 bases; unmatched junction bases: 2. Germline V CDR1 and CDR2: SQVTM, ANQGSEA.

The rearrangement joins TRBV28 to TRBJ2-1; TRBD2 aligns across 7 bases. J gave up 2 bases and V 6 bases, and 7 bases lay outside the gene matches. The CDR3 length is 15 residues. CDR1 and CDR2 from the germline V gene are MDHEN and SYDVKM. Here the CDR3 DNA reads TGTGCCAGCAGGGGAGGGACTGCCGCCTACAATGAGCAGTTCTTC. Its translation: CASRGGTAAYNEQFF.

This clonotype was recorded a few times. The V call is TRBV27, the J call TRBJ1-4; possible D gene TRBD1, 6 bases. The CDR3 runs 18 residues. V was cut by 3 bases and J by 0 bases, with 17 bases left in between. CDR1 MNHEY and CDR2 SMNVEV come from the germline V gene (reference sequence). In nucleotides, the CDR3 is TGTGCCAGCAGTTTTAAGGCTTTTAGGGGGACAACTAATGAAAAACTGTTTTTT. Its translation is CASSFKAFRGTTNEKLFF.

This clonotype was seen only a few times. This sequence joins TRBV29-1 and TRBJ2-4; tentative D call: TRBD2 (6 bases). The V end was cut by 6 bases, the J end by 13 bases, with 16 bases between. CDR3 length equals 11 residues. Germline assignment: CDR1 SQVTM and CDR2 ANQGSEA. In nucleotides, the CDR3 is TGCAGCGTCTCTTTTTGGGGGGAGCAGTACTTC. This encodes CSVSFWGEQYF.

The genes are TRBV3-1 and TRBJ2-5; maybe TRBD2 (6 bases). Per the germline V gene, CDR1 is LGHDT and CDR2 is YNNKEL (reference sequence). The CDR3 length is 13 residues. V lost 1 base and J lost 4, with 7 bases in between. CDR3 protein: CASSQGRAETQYF. CDR3 DNA sequence: TGTGCCAGCAGCCAAGGGAGGGCAGAGACCCAGTACTTC.

The chain couples TRBV27 to TRBJ2-1, with 9 bases fitting TRBD2. V lost 4 bases and J lost 7; bases outside the gene matches: 5. Germline values: CDR1 MNHEY, CDR2 SMNVEV (reference sequence). The CDR3 covers 14 residues. The CDR3 DNA sequence: TGTGCCAGCAGTTCAAGACTAGCGGCAAATGAGCAGTTCTTC. This gives the protein CASSSRLAANEQFF.

Remarks on this clonotype: The junction departs from the called germline gene at one end, perhaps through a read error. The chain is built from TRBV14 and TRBJ2-1; no clear D. CDR3 length equals 16 residues. The germline gives CDR1 SGHDN, CDR2 FVKESK. CDR3 coding DNA: TGTGCCGGCAGCCAAGATAGGCGCGGATCCTACAATGAGCAGTTCTTC. It encodes CAGSQDRRGSYNEQFF.

The CDR3 loop reads CAWSGGKETQYF. CDR3 sequence (DNA): TGTGCCTGGAGTGGTGGGAAGGAGACCCAGTACTTC. The rearrangement joins TRBV30 to TRBJ2-4; the D is unclear. The assigned J gene may be wrong: the sequence end matches TRBJ2-5 better. The germline V gene encodes CDR1 GTSNPN and CDR2 SVGIG (reference sequence). CDR3 length: 12 residues.

V is TRBV20-1 and J is TRBJ2-5, with 9 bases that match TRBD1. Germline assignment: CDR1 DFQATT and CDR2 SNEGSKA (reference sequence). The CDR3 covers 14 residues. J gave up 5 bases and V 1 base, and 5 bases lay outside the gene matches. CDR3 residues: CSARVTGTGETQYF. The CDR3 DNA reads TGCAGTGCTAGAGTAACCGGGACAGGGGAGACCCAGTACTTC.

CDR3 residues: CASSFARQANEQFF. CDR3 DNA sequence: TGTGCCAGCAGTTTCGCCAGACAGGCCAATGAGCAGTTCTTC. The chain employs TRBV12-3 or TRBV12-4 and TRBJ2-1, with D possibly TRBD1 on 6 matching bases. The CDR3 consists of 14 residues. V lost 3 bases and J 6 bases, leaving 12 bases between the germline ends.

The chain links TRBV20-1 to TRBJ2-5; 8 positions match TRBD2. The J call is doubtful: the DNA matches TRBJ2-7 better. Germline assignment: CDR1 DFQATT and CDR2 SNEGSKA (reference sequence). CDR3 length: 14 residues. This CDR3 is CSAPIAGGINEQYF. CDR3 bases: TGCAGTGCGCCGATCGCGGGAGGTATCAACGAGCAGTACTTC.

The V gene is TRBV5-1, the J gene TRBJ1-6; D gene uncertain. V was cut by 2 bases and J by 7 bases, with 7 bases left in between. CDR1 and CDR2 from the germline V gene are SGHRS and YFSETQ. The length of the CDR3 is 13 residues. For the CDR3, the DNA is TGCGCCAGCAGCTTAGAAGAGAATTCACCCCTCCACTTT. The encoded protein is CASSLEENSPLHF.

The genes are TRBV12-3 or TRBV12-4 and TRBJ2-1, with TRBD1 identical over 9 bases. The junction had 12 bases not matched to a gene; V was cut back by 7 bases and J by 8 bases. The CDR3 loop spans 15 amino acids. The CDR3 nucleotides are TGTGCCAGCACCCCGGGGGACAGGGACGCTTATGAGCAGTTCTTC. It translates to CASTPGDRDAYEQFF.

This chain uses TRBV4-1 with TRBJ2-7; 7 nucleotides match TRBD2. The V gene's germline CDR1 is MGHRA and CDR2 YSYEKL. Germline trimming cut 0 bases from V and 2 bases from J; bases unmatched to any gene: 4. This CDR3 contains 15 residues. CDR3 sequence reads: CASSQDWGGAYEQYF. CDR3 nucleotide sequence: TGCGCCAGCAGCCAAGATTGGGGGGGGGCCTACGAGCAGTACTTC.

This chain uses TRBV4-2 with TRBJ1-4; possible D gene TRBD1, 6 bases. The CDR3 length is 17 residues. The V end lost 4 bases, the J end lost 0 bases, and 15 bases lay between the germline ends. Germline assignment: CDR1 LGHNA and CDR2 YNFKEQ. Here the CDR3 reads CASSPQPHRATNEKLFF. The CDR3, as DNA: TGTGCCAGCAGCCCTCAACCTCACAGGGCAACTAATGAAAAACTGTTTTTT.

This clonotype was seen more than once but under ten times. The V call is TRBV24-1, the J call TRBJ2-5; D uncertain. Germline-derived CDR1 and CDR2 are KGHDR and SFDVKD. This CDR3 spans 13 amino acids. Trimming left V 4 bases short and J 1 base short, with 6 bases between. In nucleotides, the CDR3 is TGTGCCACCAGTGAGGGCACCCAAGAGACCCAGTACTTC. Protein product: CATSEGTQETQYF.

The V and J genes are TRBV7-2 and TRBJ2-5, with a weak D call TRBD2 (6 bases). This CDR3 has 13 amino acids. Germline V gene data show CDR1 as SGHTA and CDR2 as FQGNSA. V was clipped by 5 bases and J by 4 bases, with 11 bases between them. The CDR3 coding sequence is TGTGCCAGCAGCCCCGGGGAGGCAGAGACCCAGTACTTC. Translation gives CASSPGEAETQYF.

This clonotype was detected once. The chain combines TRBV27 with TRBJ2-7, with D perhaps assigned TRBD1 or TRBD2 (5 bases each). The CDR3 contains 16 residues. V dropped 3 bases and J dropped 0 bases, with 15 bases sitting between them. Germline values: CDR1 MNHEY, CDR2 SMNVEV (reference sequence). CDR3 DNA sequence: TGTGCCAGCAGTTTGGCTGGGGGATCAAGCTCCTACGAGCAGTACTTC. Amino acids: CASSLAGGSSSYEQYF.

The chain carries TRBV7-3 and TRBJ1-2; TRBD1 agrees at 9 bases. The CDR3 length is 16 residues. In germline, CDR1 is SGHTA, CDR2 FQGTGA. The trim removed 3 bases at V and 8 bases at J, leaving 13 bases unmatched. The chain's CDR3 is CASSFYSVQGAFGYTF. CDR3 coding DNA: TGTGCCAGCAGCTTCTATTCTGTACAGGGGGCGTTCGGCTACACCTTC.

This clonotype was seen a handful of times. The chain couples TRBV15 to TRBJ2-2, with D perhaps matching TRBD2 (5 bases). Germline loops: CDR1 LNHNV, CDR2 YYDKDF (reference sequence). V was trimmed by 7 bases and J by 6 bases, leaving 24 bases between them. The CDR3 extends over 17 amino acids. The chain's CDR3 is CATKHQTTADSPGELFF. The CDR3 DNA is TGTGCCACCAAACACCAGACAACGGCGGACTCTCCCGGGGAGCTGTTTTTT.

This clonotype was seen a handful of times. In DNA form, the CDR3 reads TGTGCCAGCAGCGCGGGACTAGCGGGAGGGAACGGCATTCAGTACTTC. Amino acids: CASSAGLAGGNGIQYF. J is TRBJ2-4 and V is TRBV7-3, with 16 nucleotides matching TRBD2. In germline, CDR1 is SGHTA, CDR2 FQGTGA. The CDR3 extends over 16 amino acids. V was clipped by 5 bases and J by 9 bases; unmatched bases: 7.

A single count supports this clonotype. V and J are TRBV9 and TRBJ2-5; possible D gene TRBD1, 6 bases. V lost 0 bases, J lost 0 bases, and 12 bases lay in between. CDR1 is SGDLS, CDR2 YYNGEE, per germline. This CDR3 comprises 16 residues. The CDR3 DNA is TGTGCCAGCAGCGTAGGGGCAGGGGCCTACCAAGAGACCCAGTACTTC. The encoded protein is CASSVGAGAYQETQYF.

The chain recombines TRBV9 with TRBJ2-1, with D possibly matching TRBD2 (5 bases). V was pared by 3 bases and J by 3 bases, with 13 bases between. CDR1 SGDLS and CDR2 YYNGEE come from the germline V gene. CDR3 length equals 15 residues. The CDR3 DNA sequence: TGTGCCAGCAGCGCCCCGCGGGCTGGCTACAATGAGCAGTTCTTC. It encodes CASSAPRAGYNEQFF. The full variable domain, rest sourced from reference TRBV9 and TRBJ2-1, is DSGVTQTPKHLITATGQRVTLRCSPRSGDLSVYWYQQSLDQGLQFLIQYYNGEERAKGNILERFSAQQFPDLHSELNLSSLELGDSALYFCASSAPRAGYNEQFFGPGTRLTVL.

CDR3 in amino acids: CASSRGTGGYNEQFF. For the CDR3, the DNA is TGTGCCAGCAGCCGTGGGACAGGGGGCTACAATGAGCAGTTCTTC. This rearrangement joins TRBV28 to TRBJ2-1, with 11 nucleotides matching TRBD1. V lost 6 bases to trimming and J lost 3 bases; unmatched junction nucleotides: 4. This CDR3 contains 15 residues. Germline lookup yields CDR1 MDHEN and CDR2 SYDVKM. Looking up the rest from reference TRBV28 and TRBJ2-1 gives the full variable domain: DVKVTQSSRYLVKRTGEKVFLECVQDMDHENMFWYRQDPGLGLRLIYFSYDVKMKEKGDIPEGYSVSREKKERFSLILESASTNQTSMYLCASSRGTGGYNEQFFGPGTRLTVL.

Points on this clonotype: Compared with germline, one end of the junction differs, possibly owing to a read error. This rearrangement joins TRBV3-1 to TRBJ2-1, with D possibly matching TRBD2 (6 bases). From germline, CDR1 is LGHDT and CDR2 YNNKEL (reference sequence). CDR3 length: 12 residues. CDR3 protein: CACREGRNEQFF. The CDR3 DNA is TGCGCCTGCCGTGAGGGGAGGAATGAGCAGTTCTTC.

The CDR3 reads CSALRTGEEKLFF. CDR3 DNA sequence: TGCAGTGCCCTCCGTACAGGGGAAGAAAAACTGTTTTTT. The genes are TRBV20-1 and TRBJ1-4; 7 nucleotides align to TRBD1. The CDR3 contains 13 residues. Germline lookup yields CDR1 DFQATT and CDR2 SNEGSKA (reference sequence). V gave up 6 bases and J gave up 8 bases; unmatched junction bases: 9.

The chain joins TRBV3-1 to TRBJ2-7; the D gene could be TRBD1 or TRBD2 (6 bases each). The CDR3 sequence is 14 residues long. CDR1 is LGHDT and CDR2 is YNNKEL in the germline V gene (reference sequence). Between the trimmed V and J ends, which lost 4 bases and 5 bases, there was a span of 15 bases. The CDR3 region is CASSRVGGRNEQYF. As DNA, the CDR3 is TGTGCCAGCAGCCGAGTGGGGGGCAGGAACGAGCAGTACTTC.

The CDR3 bases are TGTGCCAGCAGCAAAGAAGCTCAAGAGACCCAGTACTTC. Protein sequence: CASSKEAQETQYF. This chain joins TRBV27 and TRBJ2-5; D is unresolved. Trimming removed 6 bases at V and 2 bases at J, with 10 bases between. The CDR3 covers 13 residues. The germline gives CDR1 MNHEY, CDR2 SMNVEV (reference sequence).

In this sample, this clonotype turned up a few times. This CDR3 reads CSVSRGTGPPEQYF. The CDR3 nucleotides are TGCAGCGTGAGTAGGGGGACAGGGCCCCCGGAGCAGTACTTC. The chain links TRBV29-1 to TRBJ2-7; 9 bases line up with TRBD1. V was clipped by 6 bases and J by 7 bases; unmatched bases: 13. The CDR3 length is 14 residues. Germline V CDR1 and CDR2: SQVTM, ANQGSEA.